Shown below are 27 T cell receptor beta chains from a single sample sequenced in a study of response to subunit inactivated influenza vaccine. TCRdb independently ran MiXCR on the RT-PCR reads; one entry per CDR3 protein. In the table there are about 520,000 distinct CDR3 sequences, around 7.9% of which are singletons. Specimen: PBMCs from blood, collected about 24 months after vaccination. Every receptor here comes from a man between 50 and 69 years old who received an inactivated influenza vaccine.

This clonotype was observed a handful of times. The rearrangement joins TRBV5-1 to TRBJ1-6, with 7 bases matching TRBD1. Germline-derived CDR1 and CDR2 are SGHRS and YFSETQ. Germline trimming cut 4 bases from V and 10 bases from J; bases unmatched to any gene: 8. The CDR3 runs 14 residues. The CDR3 DNA sequence: TGCGCCAGCAGCGGGGACAGTTCAAGATCACCCCTCCACTTT. This sequence encodes CASSGDSSRSPLHF.

This clonotype was detected only a few times. The gene calls are TRBV12-3 or TRBV12-4 and TRBJ2-3; a weak D match, TRBD1 (6 bases). This CDR3 contains 15 residues. V lost 3 bases, J lost 6 bases, and 16 bases lay in between. CDR3 bases: TGTGCCAGCAGTTTTGTCCAGGGGCCAAAGGATACGCAGTATTTT. Residues: CASSFVQGPKDTQYF.

The V gene is TRBV2, the J gene TRBJ1-2; no definite D call. This CDR3 contains 12 residues. V lost 8 bases, J lost 7 bases, and 14 bases lay in between. Germline-derived CDR1 and CDR2 are SNHLY and FYNNEI. This CDR3 reads CASPPTLGGYTF. CDR3 nucleotides: TGTGCCAGCCCCCCGACTCTGGGTGGCTACACCTTC.

Only a few counts were recorded for this clonotype. Here the CDR3 DNA reads TGTGCCAGCAGTTACCCAGCGGGAGGGATCTACGAGCAGTACTTC. Its protein is CASSYPAGGIYEQYF. The chain has TRBV6-2 or TRBV6-3 and TRBJ2-7; 10 bases match TRBD2. CDR3 size: 15 residues. The germline V gene encodes CDR1 MNHEY and CDR2 SVGEGT. V lost 2 bases and J lost 3; bases outside the gene matches: 4.

The sample holds many counts of this clonotype. This chain connects TRBV11-2 to TRBJ2-1, with D possibly matching TRBD2 (7 bases). The V gene's germline CDR1 is SGHAT and CDR2 FQNNGV. V shed 4 bases and J shed 2 bases, with 12 bases lying between them. The CDR3 has 15 amino acids. The CDR3 loop is CASSWGGGPYNEQFF. The CDR3, as DNA: TGTGCCAGCAGCTGGGGCGGGGGCCCCTACAATGAGCAGTTCTTC.

There are many counts of this clonotype. This chain links TRBV11-2 with TRBJ2-7; D may be TRBD2 (5 bases). Trimming took off 5 bases at V and 7 bases at J, with 18 bases between the two ends. CDR3 length equals 14 residues. Germline CDR1 SGHAT, CDR2 FQNNGV. CDR3 bases: TGTGCCAGCAGCCCTTACCAGAGGGAGTGGGAGCAGTACTTC. This sequence encodes CASSPYQREWEQYF.

This clonotype was observed at least ten times. The chain recombines TRBV3-1 with TRBJ2-7; D perhaps matches TRBD1 (5 bases). V was clipped by 3 bases and J by 2 bases, with 8 bases between them. Germline CDR1 is LGHDT and CDR2 is YNNKEL (reference sequence). The CDR3 is 13 amino acids. DNA of the CDR3: TGTGCCAGCAGCCAGGGGCCACCCTACGAGCAGTACTTC. Its protein product is CASSQGPPYEQYF.

This clonotype was seen repeatedly, ten times or more. The chain joins TRBV6-1 to TRBJ2-7; D not resolved. The CDR3 has 13 amino acids. CDR1 and CDR2 (germline): MNHNS, SASEGT. Between the trimmed V and J ends, which lost 6 bases and 6 bases, there was a span of 15 bases. The CDR3 here is CASSPGPGLEQYF. The CDR3 coding sequence is TGTGCCAGCAGCCCCGGCCCTGGGCTCGAGCAGTACTTC.

Many counts were recorded for this clonotype. The chain carries TRBV5-1 and TRBJ2-3; 7 positions match TRBD1. The germline V gene has CDR1 SGHRS and CDR2 YFSETQ. With 2 bases clipped from V and 2 bases from J, the junction kept 8 bases outside the gene matches. The CDR3 is made up of 16 amino acids. CDR3 in DNA: TGCGCCAGCAGCTTCGTGACAGGGATGTACACAGATACGCAGTATTTT. Encoded protein: CASSFVTGMYTDTQYF.

Ten or more counts support this clonotype. The chain recombines TRBV6-1 with TRBJ2-2; TRBD2 might be the D (6 bases). V was shortened by 4 bases and J by 2 bases, with 14 bases between the two germline ends. Per germline, CDR1 MNHNS and CDR2 SASEGT. The CDR3 totals 16 residues. DNA of the CDR3: TGTGCCAGCAGTGCGAAAGGAGGGTTTAACACCGGGGAGCTGTTTTTT. This codes for CASSAKGGFNTGELFF.

V is TRBV23-1 and J is TRBJ2-1, with 9 bases that match TRBD2. TRBV23-1 qualifies as an ORF whose function is uncertain. The CDR3 length is 16 residues. V dropped 11 bases and J dropped 4; count of bases not matched to a gene: 15. CDR3 protein: CALAGGGRPPYNEQFF. The CDR3 nucleotides read TGCGCCCTTGCGGGAGGGGGGCGTCCCCCGTACAATGAGCAGTTCTTC.

In this sample, this clonotype turned up a few times. The chain employs TRBV5-1 and TRBJ2-1, with 8 bases that match TRBD2. The J segment lost 0 bases and the V segment lost 1 base, leaving 3 bases of the junction unmatched. Germline V gene sequence: CDR1 SGHRS, CDR2 YFSETQ. The CDR3 covers 16 residues. Written as DNA, the CDR3 is TGCGCCAGCAGCTTGTACAGCGGGAGCTCCTACAATGAGCAGTTCTTC. Amino acid sequence: CASSLYSGSSYNEQFF.

The chain joins TRBV7-6 to TRBJ1-5; weak D call: TRBD1 (5 bases). This CDR3 contains 14 residues. The germline V and J ends were trimmed by 1 base and 6 bases, with 10 bases remaining between them. The germline gives CDR1 SGHVS, CDR2 FNYEAQ. CDR3 bases: TGTGCCAGCAGCTTAGTGGCAGGGACTCAGCCCCAGCATTTT. Translation: CASSLVAGTQPQHF. Full variable domain (missing parts from reference TRBV7-6 and TRBJ1-5): GAGVSQSPRYKVTKRGQDVALRCDPISGHVSLYWYRQALGQGPEFLTYFNYEAQQDKSGLPNDRFSAERPEGSISTLTIQRTEQRDSAMYRCASSLVAGTQPQHFGDGTRLSIL.

This clonotype was seen a few times. The gene calls are TRBV4-3 and TRBJ1-6; D remains ambiguous. Deletions cut 2 bases from V and 10 bases from J, with 12 bases between. Germline V lookup: CDR1 LGHNA, CDR2 YSLEER. This CDR3 spans 14 amino acids. DNA of the CDR3: TGCGCCAGCAGCCAAACAGCTGCCGGGTCACCCCTCCACTTT. It translates to CASSQTAAGSPLHF.

The genes are TRBV5-1 and TRBJ2-7; the D gene is possibly TRBD1 (5 bases). Trimming removed 0 bases at V and 1 base at J, with 8 bases between. CDR3 length: 14 amino acids. Germline loops: CDR1 SGHRS, CDR2 YFSETQ. The CDR3 sequence: CASSLETVSYEQYF. DNA of the CDR3: TGCGCCAGCAGCTTGGAGACAGTGTCCTACGAGCAGTACTTC.

This clonotype was observed at least ten times. The V call is TRBV20-1, the J call TRBJ2-1, with 9 bases that match TRBD2. V shed 0 bases and J 9 bases; nucleotides not matched to a gene: 9. This CDR3 has 15 amino acids. Germline lookup yields CDR1 DFQATT and CDR2 SNEGSKA (reference sequence). CDR3: CSARDNRGGAGEQFF. CDR3 coding DNA: TGCAGTGCTAGAGATAACCGCGGGGGGGCCGGTGAGCAGTTCTTC.

This clonotype was counted a few times. The chain couples TRBV20-1 to TRBJ1-1; D may be TRBD1 (6 bases). CDR1 and CDR2 from the germline V gene are DFQATT and SNEGSKA (reference sequence). This CDR3 spans 17 amino acids. CDR3 bases: TGCAGGCCAATGAGGGGAATCTACGGGACAATGTTCACTGAAGCTTTCTTT. This translates into CRPMRGIYGTMFTEAFF.

This clonotype was found many times. This chain links TRBV10-3 with TRBJ1-5; D perhaps matches TRBD1 (5 bases). The CDR3 has 14 amino acids. Germline V gene lookup returns CDR1 ENHRY and CDR2 SYGVKD. Trimming removed 2 bases at V and 5 bases at J, with 10 bases between. The CDR3 nucleotides read TGTGCCATCAGTGAGGGGGGTTTGCATCAGCCCCAGCATTTT. Translated, it gives CAISEGGLHQPQHF.

This clonotype was picked up many times. The chain joins TRBV24-1 to TRBJ2-1, with 11 bases lining up with TRBD2. This CDR3 is built from 16 residues. J was trimmed by 8 bases and V by 2 bases; bases with no gene match: 7. Germline-derived CDR1 and CDR2 are KGHDR and SFDVKD. The CDR3 loop is CATSDSGTSGKDEQFF. In DNA form, the CDR3 reads TGTGCCACCAGTGATTCCGGGACTAGCGGAAAGGATGAGCAGTTCTTC.

This clonotype was counted many times. As DNA, the CDR3 is TGTGCCAGCTCACCGGACAGAAGCACAGATACGCAGTATTTT. This codes for CASSPDRSTDTQYF. This chain links TRBV18 with TRBJ2-3; possibly TRBD1 for D (6 bases). Germline lookup yields CDR1 KGHSH and CDR2 LQKENI. V lost 3 bases, J lost 0 bases, and 7 bases lay in between. The CDR3 is 14 amino acids.

V is TRBV18 and J is TRBJ2-1; TRBD1 matches at 10 bases. Germline loops: CDR1 KGHSH, CDR2 LQKENI. This CDR3 spans 15 amino acids. The V and J ends lost 7 bases and 2 bases, in that order; junction bases with no gene match: 5. For the CDR3, the DNA is TGTGCCAGCTATGCCGGACAGGGGGCCTACAATGAGCAGTTCTTC. This translates into CASYAGQGAYNEQFF.

V gene TRBV6-5 combines with J gene TRBJ2-5, with 14 bases fitting TRBD2. The CDR3 runs to 17 residues. The germline V gene encodes CDR1 MNHEY and CDR2 SVGAGI. With V trimmed by 2 bases and J by 5 bases, 7 bases remained unmatched. This CDR3 reads CASSYRLAGGLRETQYF. Here the CDR3 DNA reads TGTGCCAGCAGTTACCGACTAGCGGGAGGGCTAAGGGAGACCCAGTACTTC.

The sample holds a few counts of this clonotype. The J gene is TRBJ2-2, the V gene TRBV6-2 or TRBV6-3; 7 bases match TRBD2. This CDR3 region has 20 residues. Looked up from germline, CDR1 is MNHEY and CDR2 is SVGEGT. Trimming removed 2 bases from V and 1 base from J; junction bases left unmatched: 16. CDR3 nucleotide sequence: TGTGCCAGCAGTTACCCCCGGGACTACCAAAATAACCGGAACACCGGGGAGCTGTTTTTT. This encodes CASSYPRDYQNNRNTGELFF.

This clonotype appeared a few times. The chain recombines TRBV12-3 or TRBV12-4 with TRBJ1-3; a weak D match, TRBD1 (6 bases). The CDR3 totals 13 residues. V was cut by 9 bases and J by 2 bases, with 11 bases left in between. The CDR3 region has the DNA TGTGCCAGTCGGTCAGGGGCTGGAAACACCATATATTTT. Its protein is CASRSGAGNTIYF.

This clonotype was recorded many times. J is TRBJ2-2 and V is TRBV12-3 or TRBV12-4; 10 nucleotides align to TRBD1. CDR3 size: 16 residues. The junction had 8 bases not matched to a gene; V was cut back by 7 bases and J by 3 bases. For the CDR3, the DNA is TGTGCCAGCAATTCGGGACAGGGGTTGGACACCGGGGAGCTGTTTTTT. Translated, it gives CASNSGQGLDTGELFF.

This rearrangement joins TRBV12-3 or TRBV12-4 to TRBJ2-1, with TRBD2 matching 8 bases. The CDR3 runs 14 residues. V dropped 6 bases and J dropped 9; count of bases not matched to a gene: 10. The CDR3 region is CASSRDGGASEQFF. In DNA, the CDR3 is TGTGCCAGCAGCCGAGACGGGGGGGCCAGTGAGCAGTTCTTC.

This clonotype was picked up many times. This chain connects TRBV10-3 to TRBJ2-5, with TRBD2 matching 8 bases. Trimming removed 0 bases from V and 1 base from J; junction bases left unmatched: 13. Germline V gene lookup returns CDR1 ENHRY and CDR2 SYGVKD. The CDR3 loop spans 19 amino acids. The DNA for the CDR3 is TGTGCCATCAGTGAGTCTTTATCGGGGAGCGGGGGTCTCCAAGAGACCCAGTACTTC. Its translation is CAISESLSGSGGLQETQYF.